This TCR beta chain appears in the sequencing data of a study of CXCR3-negative and CXCR3-positive naive CD8 T cells. The overall study: Approximately 130 million TRB reads were obtained overall (about 1.5 +/- 0.3 million per library). Study-wide findings and caveats: CXCR3-positive naive cells had TRB CDR3s that were more hydrophobic than CXCR3-negative naive cells had. Naive CXCR3-negative cells resembled naive CXCR3-positive cells in TRBV-TRBJ usage; memory cells differed.

Those CD8+ T cells considered naive were CD45RO-CCR7+CD27+CD95-. UMI labels and 5' RACE were used to prepare the TRB cDNA libraries. TCRdb re-called the 5' RACE reads; every CDR3 protein appears as one record, without DNA. This sample contains about 46,000 distinct CDR3 sequences. As concerns this clonotype: The target antigen is unknown.

The germline V gene encodes CDR1 MNHEY and CDR2 SVGAGI. The CDR3 spans 13 residues. This TCR derives from a human donor in good health. Some clones in this sample may be carry-over from other donors' samples. The chain recombines TRBV6-5 with TRBJ1-1; the TCRdb D gene call, TRBD1, has no DNA to confirm it. The sequenced sample consisted of naive CXCR3- CD8+ T cells from blood. As to subset: CD45RO-CCR7+CD27+CD95- naive CD8+ T cells lacking CXCR3 (TNR3-). CDR3 amino acids: CASKGGSGTEAFF.